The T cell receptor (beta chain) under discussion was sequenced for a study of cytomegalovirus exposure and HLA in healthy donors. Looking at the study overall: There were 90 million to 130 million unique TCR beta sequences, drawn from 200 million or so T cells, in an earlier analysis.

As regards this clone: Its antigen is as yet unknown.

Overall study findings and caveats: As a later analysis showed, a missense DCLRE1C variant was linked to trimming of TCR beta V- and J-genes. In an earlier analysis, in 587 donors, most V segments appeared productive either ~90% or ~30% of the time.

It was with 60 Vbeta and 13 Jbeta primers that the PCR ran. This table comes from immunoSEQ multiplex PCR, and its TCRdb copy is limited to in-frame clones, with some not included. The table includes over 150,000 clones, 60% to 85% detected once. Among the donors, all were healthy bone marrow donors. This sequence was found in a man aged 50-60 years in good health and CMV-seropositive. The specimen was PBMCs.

The CDR3: CASTADRNTEAFF. CDR3 DNA: TGCGCCAGCACTGCGGACAGGAACACTGAAGCTTTCTTT. V is TRBV5-1 and J is TRBJ1-1, with D perhaps TRBD1 (6 bases). V shed 6 bases and J shed 1 base, with 10 bases lying between them. This CDR3 has 13 residues. Germline values: CDR1 SGHRS, CDR2 YFSETQ. Full variable domain (remainder filled in from reference TRBV5-1 and TRBJ1-1): KAGVTQTPRYLIKTRGQQVTLSCSPISGHRSVSWYQQTPGQGLQFLFEYFSETQRNKGNFPGRFSGRQFSNSRSEMNVSTLELGDSALYLCASTADRNTEAFFGQGTRLTVV.